Following are 23 T cell receptor beta chains from one sample sequenced in a study of cytomegalovirus exposure and HLA in healthy donors. It was with 60 Vbeta and 13 Jbeta primers that the PCR ran. Produced via immunoSEQ multiplex PCR; TCRdb's table is partial and in-frame only. Among 150,000 to 200,000 clones listed, 65% to 85% were seen once. The sample taken for sequencing was PBMCs. These receptors originate from a woman younger than 30 in good health and CMV-seronegative.

The V gene is TRBV9, the J gene TRBJ1-1, with 7 nucleotides matching TRBD1. The ends lost 2 bases at V and 6 bases at J; junction bases unmatched: 7. Per germline, CDR1 SGDLS and CDR2 YYNGEE. There are 14 residues in the CDR3. The CDR3 DNA sequence: TGTGCCAGCAGCGTGGGCCCCGGACAGGCTGAAGCTTTCTTT. As protein: CASSVGPGQAEAFF.

This chain uses TRBV21-1 with TRBJ2-3; the listed D gene, TRBD2, was not tested against the DNA. TRBV21-1 is recorded as a pseudogene. This CDR3 region has 18 residues. The CDR3 loop reads CASSKVGSRGENTDTQYF. In DNA, the CDR3 is TGTGCCAGCAGCAAAGTGGGTTCGCGCGGGGAAAACACAGATACGCAGTATTTT.

The chain links TRBV5-6 to TRBJ1-2, with TRBD1 matching 7 bases. CDR3 length: 13 residues. V trimming: 2 bases; J trimming: 4 bases; junction bases outside the gene matches: 2. Germline CDR1 reads SGHDT; CDR2 reads YYEEEE. This CDR3 is CASSLWDSYGYTF. CDR3 coding DNA: TGTGCCAGCAGCTTATGGGACAGCTATGGCTACACCTTC.

The chain joins TRBV4-2 to TRBJ1-2; D ambiguous. The germline gives CDR1 LGHNA, CDR2 YNFKEQ. Between the trimmed V and J ends, which lost 1 base and 1 base, there was a span of 10 bases. CDR3 size: 15 residues. In nucleotides, the CDR3 is TGTGCCAGCAGCCAAGGTCGAGTTCTTAACTATGGCTACACCTTC. Translating gives CASSQGRVLNYGYTF.

The rearrangement joins TRBV2 to TRBJ2-7, with a possible D match to TRBD1 (8 bases). The CDR3 length is 16 residues. Germline V gene lookup returns CDR1 SNHLY and CDR2 FYNNEI. V was shortened by 5 bases and J by 2 bases, with 19 bases between the two germline ends. The CDR3 bases are TGTGCCAGCAGTCGGGTTAGACAGGGGACTACCTACGAGCAGTACTTC. This gives the protein CASSRVRQGTTYEQYF. Using reference TRBV2 and TRBJ2-7 for the parts outside the CDR3, the full variable domain is EPEVTQTPSHQVTQMGQEVILRCVPISNHLYFYWYRQILGQKVEFLVSFYNNEISEKSEIFDDQFSVERPDGSNFTLKIRSTKLEDSAMYFCASSRVRQGTTYEQYFGPGTRLTVT.

The gene calls are TRBV13 and TRBJ1-3; maybe TRBD1 (5 bases). CDR3 length equals 12 residues. Germline V CDR1 and CDR2: PRHDT, FYEKMQ (reference sequence). With 5 bases removed from V and 8 bases from J, the gap between germline ends came to 10 bases. The CDR3 sequence: CASSPGGDTIYF. The CDR3 DNA reads as TGTGCCAGCAGCCCGGGGGGGGACACCATATATTTT.

This clone was counted only a few times. This rearrangement joins TRBV6-1 to TRBJ1-2, with D unclear. V was trimmed by 7 bases and J by 1 base, leaving 10 bases between them. In germline, CDR1 is MNHNS, CDR2 SASEGT. The CDR3 loop spans 13 amino acids. The chain's CDR3 is CASNPSGNYGYTF. For the CDR3, the DNA is TGTGCCAGCAACCCAAGCGGTAACTATGGCTACACCTTC.

The chain uses TRBV19 and TRBJ2-3; TRBD2 might be the D (6 bases). V dropped 3 bases and J dropped 2 bases, with 15 bases sitting between them. The CDR3 loop spans 16 amino acids. Per germline, CDR1 LNHDA and CDR2 SQIVND (reference sequence). The DNA of the CDR3 is TGTGCCAGTAGTATTTGGTCGGGGACTTACACAGATACGCAGTATTTT. Its translation: CASSIWSGTYTDTQYF.

The chain links TRBV30 to TRBJ1-1; 7 bases map to TRBD1. This CDR3 region has 15 residues. Germline lookup yields CDR1 GTSNPN and CDR2 SVGIG (reference sequence). Trimming at V came to 3 bases and at J to 6 bases, leaving 13 bases not matched to a gene. Here the CDR3 DNA reads TGTGCCTGGAGAGCATTTGACAGGGATGTCGCTGAAGCTTTCTTT. Protein: CAWRAFDRDVAEAFF.

The rearrangement joins TRBV28 to TRBJ1-1; 7 bases map to TRBD1. Germline V gene data show CDR1 as MDHEN and CDR2 as SYDVKM. This CDR3 contains 15 residues. The J segment lost 2 bases and the V segment lost 7 bases, leaving 10 bases of the junction unmatched. The CDR3 protein is CASTVSLGGNTEAFF. The CDR3 DNA reads TGTGCCAGCACAGTTTCATTAGGGGGCAACACTGAAGCTTTCTTT.

V is TRBV18 and J is TRBJ1-2, with 8 bases matching TRBD1. The germline gives CDR1 KGHSH, CDR2 LQKENI. V lost 1 base, J lost 4 bases, and 5 bases stayed unmatched. The CDR3 consists of 15 residues. CDR3: CASSPRAGGAYGYTF. CDR3 in DNA: TGTGCCAGCTCACCACGGGCAGGGGGCGCCTATGGCTACACCTTC.

The chain links TRBV6-1 to TRBJ1-5; D perhaps matches TRBD1 (5 bases). V was clipped by 6 bases and J by 4 bases, with 13 bases between them. Germline CDR1 MNHNS, CDR2 SASEGT. The CDR3 length is 14 residues. The CDR3 region is CASRVVGGNQPQHF. DNA for the CDR3: TGTGCCAGCAGAGTAGTCGGGGGTAATCAGCCCCAGCATTTT.

This chain connects TRBV28 to TRBJ1-5; no reliable D call. V was clipped by 5 bases and J by 4 bases, with 12 bases between them. Per germline, CDR1 MDHEN and CDR2 SYDVKM. This CDR3 region has 14 residues. CDR3 loop: CASSPVIPNQPQHF. CDR3 coding DNA: TGTGCCAGCAGTCCGGTCATCCCGAATCAGCCCCAGCATTTT.

This chain uses TRBV5-1 with TRBJ1-1; 8 positions agree with TRBD1. CDR3 length: 16 amino acids. CDR1 and CDR2 (germline): SGHRS, YFSETQ. With V trimmed by 4 bases and J by 0 bases, 8 bases remained unmatched. DNA of the CDR3: TGCGCCAGCAGCACCCGGACAGGGAACCTGAACACTGAAGCTTTCTTT. Protein sequence: CASSTRTGNLNTEAFF.

The chain combines TRBV9 with TRBJ1-1; 7 bases fit TRBD1. Germline V gives CDR1 SGDLS, CDR2 YYNGEE. V was pared by 0 bases and J by 6 bases, with 8 bases of the junction left unmatched. The CDR3 runs to 15 residues. Written as DNA, the CDR3 is TGTGCCAGCAGCGTAGAGACAGGGAAGGGCGCTGAAGCTTTCTTT. Protein product: CASSVETGKGAEAFF.

This CDR3 reads CASDDRNQPQHF. In DNA, the CDR3 is TGCGCCAGCGACGACAGGAATCAGCCCCAGCATTTT. The V gene is TRBV10-2, the J gene TRBJ1-5; D may be TRBD1 (6 bases). The ends were cut back, 8 bases at V and 4 bases at J, with 9 bases in the middle. CDR1 is WSHSY, CDR2 SAAADI, per germline. CDR3 length equals 12 residues.

V is TRBV28 and J is TRBJ2-1, with a possible D match to TRBD2 (5 bases). CDR1 is MDHEN, CDR2 SYDVKM, per germline. Between the trimmed V and J ends, which lost 7 bases and 8 bases, there was a span of 18 bases. The CDR3 is 14 amino acids. The CDR3 spells CASTGRTGRDEQFF. The CDR3 DNA sequence: TGTGCCAGCACCGGACGGACTGGCCGCGATGAGCAGTTCTTC.

V and J are TRBV11-3 and TRBJ2-3; 8 positions match TRBD1. The CDR3 is made up of 16 amino acids. CDR1 is SGHNT, CDR2 YENEEA, per germline. The ends lost 2 bases at V and 1 base at J; junction bases unmatched: 5. The CDR3: CASSLFGTGGTDTQYF. The CDR3 coding sequence is TGTGCCAGCAGCTTATTCGGGACAGGAGGCACAGATACGCAGTATTTT.

The chain couples TRBV25-1 to TRBJ2-1; 9 positions match TRBD1. Germline V gene data show CDR1 as MGHDK and CDR2 as SYGVNS. The trim removed 3 bases at V and 9 bases at J, leaving 9 bases unmatched. This CDR3 is 15 amino acids long. The chain's CDR3 is CASSDTTGTGTEQFF. The CDR3 region has the DNA TGTGCCAGCAGTGATACCACCGGGACAGGGACTGAGCAGTTCTTC.

The V gene is TRBV29-1, the J gene TRBJ2-2; D is undetermined. Trimming cost V 8 bases and J 0 bases, with 7 bases left between them. The CDR3 runs 12 residues. CDR1 and CDR2 from the germline V gene are SQVTM and ANQGSEA. The CDR3 reads CSSFANTGELFF. The CDR3 DNA sequence: TGCAGCTCGTTCGCGAACACCGGGGAGCTGTTTTTT.

The table lists this clone with a few counts. The V gene is TRBV12-5, the J gene TRBJ2-3; 7 bases agree with TRBD1. The V gene's germline CDR1 is LGHNT and CDR2 FRNRAP. The CDR3 contains 16 residues. J was trimmed by 4 bases and V by 1 base; bases with no gene match: 8. CDR3 amino acids: CASGLGQGIHSDTQYF. The DNA of the CDR3 is TGTGCTAGTGGTTTGGGACAGGGTATTCATTCAGATACGCAGTATTTT.

The chain employs TRBV6-6 and TRBJ1-3; 9 nucleotides agree with TRBD1. V was pared by 5 bases and J by 5 bases, with 10 bases of the junction left unmatched. CDR3 length: 16 amino acids. Germline CDR1 reads MNHNY; CDR2 reads SVGAGI (reference sequence). CDR3 loop: CASSNPGQGLRNTIYF. CDR3 in DNA: TGTGCCAGCAGTAATCCGGGACAGGGCCTACGAAACACCATATATTTT.

This clone was counted only a few times. The chain employs TRBV6-5 and TRBJ2-7, with D possibly being TRBD1 (5 bases). The CDR3 is made up of 13 amino acids. V lost 2 bases and J lost 7, with 12 bases in between. The germline V gene has CDR1 MNHEY and CDR2 SVGAGI. The CDR3 spells CASSYGMAGEQYF. CDR3 nucleotides: TGTGCCAGCAGTTACGGGATGGCAGGGGAGCAGTACTTC.